The 30 T cell receptor beta chains below were found in one sample sequenced in a study of lymphopenia after photon versus proton radiotherapy. The protocol was immunoSEQ multiplex PCR, while the TCRdb copy is restricted to in-frame clones and leaves out a portion. The repertoire holds more than 9,500 clones, with more than 70% as singletons. The material sequenced was peripheral blood, taken from a patient treated with proton-based radiotherapy. The origin of the receptors is a man aged 60 to 75 with pancreatic cancer.

A remark on this clone: One end of the junction does not line up with germline, which may come from a read error. V is TRBV2 and J is TRBJ2-2, with 10 positions matching TRBD2. CDR3 size: 16 residues. Germline loops: CDR1 SNHLY, CDR2 FYNNEI. In nucleotides, the CDR3 is TGTGCCAGCAGTCAAGCGGGAGGGAGGTTCGCCGGGGAGCTGTTTTTT. Translation: CASSQAGGRFAGELFF.

The CDR3 nucleotides read TGTGCCAGCCGCGAACCGAGCGGAGCATACGAGCAGTACTTC. It is translated as CASREPSGAYEQYF. The chain is built from TRBV2 and TRBJ2-5; D possibly corresponds to TRBD2 (5 bases). The J call may be incorrect, as the DNA end agrees better with TRBJ2-7. The CDR3 contains 14 residues. Germline CDR1 and CDR2: SNHLY and FYNNEI.

V and J are TRBV7-9 and TRBJ2-1; D is perhaps TRBD2 (5 bases). V was clipped by 5 bases and J by 6 bases, with 14 bases between them. The CDR3 is 14 residues long. Germline lookup yields CDR1 SEHNR and CDR2 FQNEAQ (reference sequence). The CDR3 bases are TGTGCCAGCAGCGTTGGGAGAGGGCGCAATGAGCAGTTCTTC. Its protein product is CASSVGRGRNEQFF. The full variable domain, with the rest looked up from reference TRBV7-9 and TRBJ2-1, is DTGVSQNPRHKITKRGQNVTFRCDPISEHNRLYWYRQTLGQGPEFLTYFQNEAQLEKSRLLSDRFSAERPKGSFSTLEIQRTEQGDSAMYLCASSVGRGRNEQFFGPGTRLTVL.

This clone was detected once. V and J are TRBV5-1 and TRBJ1-1; no clear D gene. The CDR3 is 13 amino acids. The ends were cut back, 0 bases at V and 2 bases at J, with 5 bases in the middle. The germline gives CDR1 SGHRS, CDR2 YFSETQ. CDR3: CASSLDVNTEAFF. CDR3 sequence (DNA): TGCGCCAGCAGCTTGGATGTAAACACTGAAGCTTTCTTT.

This chain links TRBV11-2 with TRBJ1-1; tentative D call: TRBD1 (5 bases). The CDR3 contains 13 residues. Trimming left V 4 bases short and J 2 bases short, with 8 bases between. The germline V gene encodes CDR1 SGHAT and CDR2 FQNNGV. The DNA for the CDR3 is TGTGCCAGCAGCTACACAGGAAACACTGAAGCTTTCTTT. Translated, it gives CASSYTGNTEAFF.

J is TRBJ2-3 and V is TRBV27; D possibly corresponds to TRBD2 (5 bases). The CDR3 loop spans 13 amino acids. Germline V gene sequence: CDR1 MNHEY, CDR2 SMNVEV (reference sequence). Between the trimmed V and J ends, which lost 4 bases and 8 bases, there was a span of 13 bases. The CDR3 spells CASSSTLAGTQYF. As DNA, the CDR3 is TGTGCCAGCAGTTCAACACTGGCGGGTACGCAGTATTTT.

The V gene is TRBV29-1, the J gene TRBJ2-5, with D unresolved. The CDR3 totals 12 residues. The germline V gene has CDR1 SQVTM and CDR2 ANQGSEA. V was cut by 7 bases and J by 1 base, with 10 bases left in between. Here the CDR3 reads CSAERSQETQYF. CDR3 nucleotides: TGCAGCGCCGAGCGCTCCCAAGAGACCCAGTACTTC.

This clone was observed once. This chain uses TRBV11-2 with TRBJ2-5; D may match TRBD1 or TRBD2 (6 bases each). Trimming took 5 bases from V and 5 from J, leaving 15 bases between them. Germline CDR1 is SGHAT and CDR2 is FQNNGV. CDR3 length: 14 residues. The CDR3: CASSLSGGRETQYF. The CDR3 DNA follows: TGTGCCAGCAGCCTAAGTGGGGGGCGCGAGACCCAGTACTTC.

The V gene is TRBV28, the J gene TRBJ2-1; 8 bases fit TRBD2. The CDR3 is 16 amino acids. The trim removed 5 bases at V and 4 bases at J, leaving 10 bases unmatched. Germline-derived CDR1 and CDR2 are MDHEN and SYDVKM. The CDR3 here is CASSPPGRALYNEQFF. For the CDR3, the DNA is TGTGCCAGCAGTCCCCCCGGGAGGGCCCTTTACAATGAGCAGTTCTTC.

This clone was picked up one time. The rearrangement joins TRBV5-1 to TRBJ1-6; D is possibly TRBD1 (5 bases). CDR3 length: 15 amino acids. V was trimmed by 1 base and J by 10 bases, leaving 15 bases between them. Germline V gene lookup returns CDR1 SGHRS and CDR2 YFSETQ. This CDR3 reads CASSLSSGRQSPLHF. The CDR3 DNA reads as TGCGCCAGCAGCTTGTCCTCAGGGAGGCAGTCACCCCTCCACTTT.

The chain links TRBV5-4 to TRBJ2-1, with D perhaps TRBD1 (6 bases). Trimming removed 4 bases from V and 4 bases from J, with 9 bases in between. The CDR3 runs to 13 residues. Germline values: CDR1 SGHNT, CDR2 YYREEE (reference sequence). For the CDR3, the DNA is TGTGCCAGCAGCCTAGGGGGTTACAATGAGCAGTTCTTC. It yields the protein CASSLGGYNEQFF.

CDR3 DNA sequence: TGTGCCATCAGGGCAGGGTATTATGAGACCCAGTACTTC. Encoded protein: CAIRAGYYETQYF. J is TRBJ2-5 and V is TRBV28; weak D call: TRBD1 (5 bases). V lost 10 bases and J 5 bases, leaving 17 bases between the germline ends. This CDR3 contains 13 residues. The germline V gene has CDR1 MDHEN and CDR2 SYDVKM. Supplemented by reference TRBV28 and TRBJ2-5, the full variable domain reads DVKVTQSSRYLVKRTGEKVFLECVQDMDHENMFWYRQDPGLGLRLIYFSYDVKMKEKGDIPEGYSVSREKKERFSLILESASTNQTSMYLCAIRAGYYETQYFGPGTRLLVL.

This clone has just a few counts. The rearrangement links TRBV6-1 to TRBJ2-3, with 7 positions matching TRBD2. There are 15 residues in the CDR3. Unmatched junction bases numbered 6, after V lost 4 bases and J lost 2 bases. The V gene's germline CDR1 is MNHNS and CDR2 SASEGT. CDR3 protein: CASSVSGGNTDTQYF. The CDR3 nucleotides read TGTGCCAGCAGTGTGTCGGGGGGAAACACAGATACGCAGTATTTT.

This chain links TRBV6-1 with TRBJ2-7, with D hard to call. The V end lost 7 bases, the J end lost 7 bases, and 11 bases lay between the germline ends. Germline V gives CDR1 MNHNS, CDR2 SASEGT. The CDR3 has 11 amino acids. The CDR3 DNA is TGTGCCAGCAACCGCCAGGAGGAGCAGTACTTC. Its translation: CASNRQEEQYF.

The V gene is TRBV5-6, the J gene TRBJ2-5; D uncertain. Germline values: CDR1 SGHDT, CDR2 YYEEEE. V lost 0 bases, J lost 5 bases, and 14 bases lay in between. This CDR3 contains 15 residues. CDR3 amino acids: CASSLVRQLPETQYF. The CDR3 DNA sequence: TGTGCCAGCAGCTTGGTACGCCAGCTACCGGAGACCCAGTACTTC.

The V call is TRBV7-8, the J call TRBJ1-1; no reliable D call. V dropped 5 bases and J dropped 1 base, with 14 bases sitting between them. Germline V gene lookup returns CDR1 SGHVS and CDR2 FQNEAQ. The CDR3 is 15 residues long. The CDR3 spells CASSARPRANTEAFF. Here the CDR3 DNA reads TGTGCCAGCAGCGCAAGGCCTCGAGCGAACACTGAAGCTTTCTTT.

This sequence joins TRBV9 and TRBJ2-1; TRBD1 matches at 7 bases. V lost 0 bases to trimming and J lost 7 bases; unmatched junction nucleotides: 7. This CDR3 spans 15 amino acids. CDR1 is SGDLS, CDR2 YYNGEE, per germline. Here the CDR3 DNA reads TGTGCCAGCAGCGTAGATTACGGCAGGGGGAATGAGCAGTTCTTC. It is translated as CASSVDYGRGNEQFF.

This chain connects TRBV7-8 to TRBJ2-7; 12 nucleotides agree with TRBD2. Germline loops: CDR1 SGHVS, CDR2 FQNEAQ. J was trimmed by 6 bases and V by 3 bases; bases with no gene match: 6. The CDR3 covers 15 residues. CDR3 in amino acids: CASSFRRLAGVEQYF. CDR3 nucleotides: TGTGCCAGCAGCTTCAGGCGACTAGCGGGAGTCGAGCAGTACTTC.

This chain uses TRBV6-5 with TRBJ1-5; 10 nucleotides agree with TRBD1. This CDR3 spans 15 amino acids. Germline assignment: CDR1 MNHEY and CDR2 SVGAGI. V was pared by 5 bases and J by 5 bases, with 6 bases of the junction left unmatched. In nucleotides, the CDR3 is TGTGCCAGCAGTACCGCCGACAGGGGGCATCAGCCCCAGCATTTT. Protein: CASSTADRGHQPQHF.

The chain employs TRBV4-3 and TRBJ2-6; D ambiguous. Per germline, CDR1 LGHNA and CDR2 YSLEER. V shed 0 bases and J shed 4 bases, with 10 bases lying between them. The CDR3 is 16 amino acids. The CDR3 coding sequence is TGCGCCAGCAGCCAAGACACGGACGGCGGGGCCAACGTCCTGACTTTC. It is translated as CASSQDTDGGANVLTF.

The chain couples TRBV29-1 to TRBJ1-2, with 7 positions matching TRBD1. Germline assignment: CDR1 SQVTM and CDR2 ANQGSEA. V lost 6 bases, J lost 7 bases, and 8 bases stayed unmatched. The CDR3 is made up of 12 amino acids. The CDR3 loop is CSVGGGQSGYTF. The CDR3 DNA follows: TGCAGCGTCGGGGGGGGACAGAGTGGCTACACCTTC.

This chain uses TRBV19 with TRBJ1-1, with a weak D call TRBD1 (5 bases). CDR1 and CDR2 (germline): LNHDA, SQIVND (reference sequence). CDR3 length equals 12 residues. The V gene lost 1 base and the J gene lost 5 bases, with 5 bases spanning the gap. CDR3: CASSIAGTEAFF. DNA of the CDR3: TGTGCCAGTAGTATAGCAGGGACTGAAGCTTTCTTT.

J is TRBJ2-7 and V is TRBV4-2; D uncertain. The CDR3 has 14 residues. Trimming took off 5 bases at V and 0 bases at J, with 11 bases between the two ends. The V gene's germline CDR1 is LGHNA and CDR2 YNFKEQ. The CDR3 loop is CASSSPTNSYEQYF. The CDR3 coding sequence is TGTGCCAGCAGCTCGCCGACAAACTCCTACGAGCAGTACTTC.

The chain links TRBV13 to TRBJ2-2, with D possibly matching TRBD1 (5 bases). The CDR3 is made up of 14 amino acids. Germline CDR1 PRHDT, CDR2 FYEKMQ (reference sequence). V lost 10 bases, J lost 2 bases, and 14 bases lay in between. CDR3 nucleotides: TGTGCCATCCCGCACGGACAAAACACCGGGGAGCTGTTTTTT. Translated: CAIPHGQNTGELFF. The full variable domain, rest sourced from reference TRBV13 and TRBJ2-2, is AAGVIQSPRHLIKEKRETATLKCYPIPRHDTVYWYQQGPGQDPQFLISFYEKMQSDKGSIPDRFSAQQFSDYHSELNMSSLELGDSALYFCAIPHGQNTGELFFGEGSRLTVL.

The rearrangement links TRBV28 to TRBJ1-2; D gene uncertain. Germline loops: CDR1 MDHEN, CDR2 SYDVKM. The CDR3 has 15 residues. The V end lost 5 bases, the J end lost 5 bases, and 18 bases lay between the germline ends. This CDR3 reads CASSLPNNWIYGYTF. The CDR3 DNA follows: TGTGCCAGCAGTCTCCCCAACAACTGGATTTATGGCTACACCTTC.

This chain uses TRBV5-1 with TRBJ1-6; unclear D gene. V was pared by 1 base and J by 5 bases, with 10 bases between. Germline V gives CDR1 SGHRS, CDR2 YFSETQ. This CDR3 has 15 residues. The DNA for the CDR3 is TGCGCCAGCAGCTTGAACACGGATGATAATTCACCCCTCCACTTT. This encodes CASSLNTDDNSPLHF.

The rearrangement links TRBV6-5 to TRBJ1-2, with D possibly TRBD1 on 5 matching bases. V shed 0 bases and J shed 6 bases, with 14 bases lying between them. The germline gives CDR1 MNHEY, CDR2 SVGAGI. The CDR3 is 15 residues long. CDR3 amino acids: CASSYSLAGMHGYTF. The CDR3 region has the DNA TGTGCCAGCAGTTACTCGCTGGCAGGGATGCATGGCTACACCTTC.

The V gene is TRBV27, the J gene TRBJ2-1; D is ambiguous. Trimming shortened V by 1 base and J by 9 bases, and 10 bases separated the two germline ends. CDR1 and CDR2 (germline): MNHEY, SMNVEV (reference sequence). This CDR3 comprises 13 residues. Here the CDR3 DNA reads TGTGCCAGCAGTTTATTTAAGGTTTCTGAGCAGTTCTTC. This encodes CASSLFKVSEQFF.

The rearrangement links TRBV29-1 to TRBJ2-3; possible D gene TRBD2, 6 bases. This CDR3 comprises 15 residues. Germline CDR1 SQVTM, CDR2 ANQGSEA. The V end lost 5 bases, the J end lost 1 base, and 16 bases lay between the germline ends. Here the CDR3 reads CSVPNIVAGTDTQYF. CDR3 nucleotides: TGCAGCGTTCCAAACATAGTAGCGGGCACAGATACGCAGTATTTT.

The genes are TRBV19 and TRBJ2-2; 12 bases are a match to TRBD2. This CDR3 comprises 18 residues. CDR1 is LNHDA and CDR2 is SQIVND in the germline V gene (reference sequence). With V trimmed by 5 bases and J by 0 bases, 7 bases remained unmatched. In nucleotides, the CDR3 is TGTGCCAGTAGTCGAGGACTAGCGGGATTCGCGAACACCGGGGAGCTGTTTTTT. Its translation: CASSRGLAGFANTGELFF.